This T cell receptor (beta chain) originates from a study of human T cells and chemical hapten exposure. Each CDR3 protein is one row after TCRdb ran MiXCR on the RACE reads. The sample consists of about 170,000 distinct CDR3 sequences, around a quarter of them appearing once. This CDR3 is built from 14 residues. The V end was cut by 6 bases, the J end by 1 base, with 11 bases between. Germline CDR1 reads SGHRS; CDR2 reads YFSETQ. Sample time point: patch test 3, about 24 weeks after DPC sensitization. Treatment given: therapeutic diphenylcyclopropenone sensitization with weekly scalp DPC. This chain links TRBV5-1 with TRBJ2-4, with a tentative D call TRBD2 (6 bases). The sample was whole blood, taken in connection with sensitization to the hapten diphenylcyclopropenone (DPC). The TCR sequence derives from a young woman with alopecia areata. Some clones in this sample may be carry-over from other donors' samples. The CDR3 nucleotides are TGCGCCAGCACCGAGGAGGGGGCCAAAAACATTCAGTACTTC. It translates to CASTEEGAKNIQYF.